The rows below give T cell receptor beta chains drawn from one sample of a study of T cell repertoires in cytomegalovirus infection. In TCRdb, the reads were re-called with MiXCR into one record per CDR3 protein. The sample has 150,000 to 200,000 distinct CDR3 sequences; roughly a fifth are singletons. Sequencing used PBMCs. Receptors originate from a human donor in good health (CMV status not recorded). Some clones in this sample may be carry-over from other donors' samples. Each CDR3 is given with its conserved first and last residue. A D gene is named only where the DNA matches it firmly. Only some rows state a clone size, as once, few, many or a class for expanded clones.

J gene | D gene | V gene | clone size | CDR3 DNA | CDR3 protein
TRBJ2-5 | . | TRBV7-3 | few | TGTGCCAGCAGCCTCAGGGGGGCCTCCGAGACCCAGTACTTC | CASSLRGASETQYF
TRBJ1-5 | TRBD1 | TRBV6-2/TRBV6-3 | many | TGTGCCAGCAGCAGACAGGGTGGAAATCAGCCCCAGCATTTT | CASSRQGGNQPQHF
TRBJ2-1 | TRBD1 | TRBV28 | few | TGTGCCAGCAGCATCTCGTCAGGGGGCTTCCACAATGAGCAGTTCTTC | CASSISSGGFHNEQFF
TRBJ2-1 | TRBD2 | TRBV28 | . | TGTGCCAGCAGTTTTAGCGCGGGAGGGCCCAATGAGCAGTTCTTC | CASSFSAGGPNEQFF
TRBJ1-5 | . | TRBV12-3/TRBV12-4 | . | TGTGCCAGCAGAACACTTAGCAAACAGCCCCAGCATTTT | CASRTLSKQPQHF
TRBJ2-5 | . | TRBV29-1 | . | TGCAGCGGCAGGGTTGCTCAAGAGACCCAGTACTTC | CSGRVAQETQYF
TRBJ1-2 | . | TRBV5-6 | many | TGTGCCAGCAGCTCCGGGCCCGGCCGCTACACCTTC | CASSSGPGRYTF
TRBJ2-1 | . | TRBV29-1 | . | TGCAGCGTTGCTCGGGTAGTATCCTACAATGAGCAGTTCTTC | CSVARVVSYNEQFF
TRBJ2-7 | . | TRBV6-6 | few | TGTGCCAGCAGTTACCCCGGGGGGCTGGGCGAGCAGTACTTC | CASSYPGGLGEQYF
TRBJ1-1 | . | TRBV7-6 | many | TGTGCCAGCAGCTATAACAGGAACACTGAAGCTTTCTTT | CASSYNRNTEAFF
TRBJ2-3 | TRBD2 | TRBV4-2 | few | TGTGCCAGCAGCCAAGAGGGAAGCGGGGGCCCCAGCACAGATACGCAGTATTTT | CASSQEGSGGPSTDTQYF
TRBJ1-6 | . | TRBV6-5 | few | TGTGCCAGCAGTACCTCGGGGGCCAGCTCCTATAATTCACCCCTCCACTTT | CASSTSGASSYNSPLHF
TRBJ2-1 | . | TRBV29-1 | . | TGCAGCGCCGGGGACCTCGGGCAGTTCTTC | CSAGDLGQFF
TRBJ1-1 | . | TRBV18 | . | TGTGCCAGCTCACCACCGATCAGGTCCAACACTGAAGCTTTCTTT | CASSPPIRSNTEAFF
TRBJ1-6 | TRBD1 | TRBV15 | few | TGTGCCACCAGCATCACCGGGACAGTTAATTCACCCCTCCACTTT | CATSITGTVNSPLHF
TRBJ1-2 | . | TRBV7-8 | many | TGTGCCAGCAGCTCCCTGGGCTATGGCTACACCTTC | CASSSLGYGYTF
TRBJ1-1 | TRBD1 | TRBV19 | few | TGTGCCAGTAGTCGACAGGGCTCTGAAGCTTTCTTT | CASSRQGSEAFF
TRBJ1-1 | . | TRBV7-9 | many | TGTGCCAGCAGCTCCCCGGAGGGTATTAACACTGAAGCTTTCTTT | CASSSPEGINTEAFF
TRBJ2-7 | TRBD1 | TRBV6-2/TRBV6-3 | many | TGTGCCAGCAGTTACCCGTCGGGACAGGGGGCGAGGTACGAGCAGTACTTC | CASSYPSGQGARYEQYF
TRBJ2-7 | . | TRBV7-2 | many | TGTGCCAGCAGCCAGCGGGCAACCCCTTCCTACGAGCAGTACTTC | CASSQRATPSYEQYF
TRBJ1-3 | . | TRBV7-9 | few | TGTGCCAGCAGCTCCGAAGTTTGGGATAACTCTGGAAACACCATATATTTT | CASSSEVWDNSGNTIYF
TRBJ1-4 | . | TRBV7-6 | . | TGTACCAGCAGCACAGCGCAGGTCACTAATGAAAAACTGTTTTTT | CTSSTAQVTNEKLFF
TRBJ1-5 | . | TRBV19 | few | TGTGCCAGTACCCTCGGCTGGGGAGGGGTGCAGCCCCAGCATTTT | CASTLGWGGVQPQHF
TRBJ2-2 | . | TRBV11-3 | few | TGTGCCAGCAGCCCGGGGACGGGATTGGACGGGGAGCTGTTTTTT | CASSPGTGLDGELFF
TRBJ1-1 | . | TRBV7-9 | . | TGTGCCAGCAGCTTCCCTTCGGGACAATTAACTGAAGCTTTCTTT | CASSFPSGQLTEAFF
TRBJ2-1 | . | TRBV11-2 | . | TGTGCCAGCAGCGCCCGGTTGGGGGGTATCTACAATGAGCTGTTCTTC | CASSARLGGIYNELFF
TRBJ2-5 | . | TRBV29-1 | few | TGCAGTTATTGGGCCGAGAAAGAGACCCAGTACTTC | CSYWAEKETQYF
TRBJ2-7 | TRBD2 | TRBV6-5 | . | TGTGCCAGCAGTTACGCGTCTAGCGGGAACGATGAGCAGTACTTC | CASSYASSGNDEQYF
TRBJ2-1 | . | TRBV7-3 | . | TGTGCCAGTTTAAAGGACTTTGCCTACAATGAGCAGTTCTTC | CASLKDFAYNEQFF
TRBJ1-3 | . | TRBV24-1 | few | TGTGCCACCAGTCCTCGGAACAGTGGAAACACCATATATTTT | CATSPRNSGNTIYF
TRBJ2-2 | TRBD2 | TRBV5-1 | few | TGCGCCAGCAGATCACCGGGACTAGCGGGAACCGGGGAGCTGTTTTTT | CASRSPGLAGTGELFF